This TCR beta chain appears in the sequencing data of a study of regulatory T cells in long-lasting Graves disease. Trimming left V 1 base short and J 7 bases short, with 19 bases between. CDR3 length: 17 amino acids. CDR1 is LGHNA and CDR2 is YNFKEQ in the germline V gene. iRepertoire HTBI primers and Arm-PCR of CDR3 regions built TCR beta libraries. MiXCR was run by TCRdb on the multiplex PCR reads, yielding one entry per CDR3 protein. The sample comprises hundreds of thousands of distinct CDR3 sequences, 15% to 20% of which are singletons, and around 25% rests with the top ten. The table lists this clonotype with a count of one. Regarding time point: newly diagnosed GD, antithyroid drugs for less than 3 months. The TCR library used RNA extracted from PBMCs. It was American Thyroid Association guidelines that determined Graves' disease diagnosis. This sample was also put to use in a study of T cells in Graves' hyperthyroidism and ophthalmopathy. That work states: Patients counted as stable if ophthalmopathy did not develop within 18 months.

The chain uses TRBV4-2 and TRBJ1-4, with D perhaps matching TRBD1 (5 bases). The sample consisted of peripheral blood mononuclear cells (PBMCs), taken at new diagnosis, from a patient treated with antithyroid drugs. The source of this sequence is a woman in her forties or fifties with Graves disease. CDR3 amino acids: CASSQVPLAQGGEKLFF. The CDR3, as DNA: TGTGCCAGCAGCCAAGTTCCACTAGCGCAGGGAGGTGAAAAACTGTTTTTT.